The source of this TCR beta chain is a study of spatial heterogeneity in lung cancer (dated by TCRdb to between 2018 and 2021). A note on the overall study: Beta-chain transcripts were consistently detected in greater numbers than alpha-chain transcripts, which likely reflects a higher abundance of beta-chain transcripts. A strong correlation was found between TCR transcript counts in tumor regions and a T cell transcriptional module score from matched bulk RNA-seq. In the raw uncorrected reads, each unique combination of TCR and UMI appeared on average more than ten times. In non-small cell lung cancer, the study made a quantitative comparison of TCR alpha and beta repertoires among multiple tumor regions, matched nontumor lung and blood. Nonsynonymous mutation counts, determined by whole-exome sequencing of tumor tissue, were related to TCR repertoire features. At surgery, hundreds of tumor regions, 63 to 70 matched nontumor lung samples and about 56 PBMC samples were TCR-sequenced for both alpha and beta chains.

The CDR3 goes from the cysteine to the phenylalanine over 16 residues. Just the 48-base CDR3 DNA is kept, in frame starting at base 1. Deletion took 5 bases off V and 6 bases off J, with a span of 17 bases between the germline ends. Based on the germline V gene, the CDR1 and CDR2 sequences are SGHTA and FQGTGA. Library generation was performed with 5' RACE. Sequenced using a NextSeq 500. To allow correction of PCR and sequencing errors, the TCR library protocol tagged every TCR cDNA molecule with a unique molecular identifier. As for the authors' bioinformatics: TCR identification, UMI-based error correction and CDR3 extraction were all carried out with Decombinator tools. Expanded TCRs were defined as those above a frequency of 2 per 1,000, corresponding to the top 1% of the tumor frequency distribution. Expanded tumor TCRs statistically deemed absent (corrected P<0.05) from at least one tumor region were classed as regional, and all other expanded tumor TCRs were classed as ubiquitous. Each repertoire was subsampled 100 times to 5,000 TCRs, after which Renyi diversity was computed with the R vegan package. CDR3 similarity networks were built from amino acid triplet string-kernel similarity, connecting CDR3s with pairwise similarity above 0.82. The raw public reads went through TCRdb reprocessing: fastp at Q25, MiXCR clone calling, in-frame beta chains kept. Duplicate CDR3 protein sequences are folded into a single record with the most common DNA and genes. For this entry, the V and J calls and clone size follow TCRdb and not the study's own pipeline. Within this sample are 8,500 to 10,000 distinct CDR3 sequences, with roughly 50% of them counted one time only. Clones ranked in the top ten supply 25% to 30% of the sample.

Taken with the paper, the label for time point translates to: sample taken at primary tumor resection. Donors were over 60 patients with early-stage, untreated non-small cell lung cancer from the lung TRACERx cohort. TCR sequencing used whole RNA extracted from tumor and nontumor lung tissue, or from cryopreserved PBMC samples, without cell sorting. A patient was chosen for TCR sequencing only when enough RNA was available from at least two tumor regions. A lung pathologist reviewed the tumor and adjacent nontumor lung specimens before the specimens were selected. Beyond this particular receptor, the publication reports: TCR-seq coverage of tumor T cells was estimated at only about 7% for alpha chains and approximately 12% for beta chains. A correlation was observed between the number of expanded intratumoral alpha and beta TCRs and the tumor nonsynonymous mutation count. Counts of ubiquitous and regional expanded TCRs were found to correlate with counts of ubiquitous and regional nonsynonymous mutations, respectively. Additional single-cell paired TCR alpha and beta sequencing was considered necessary to confirm, at a functional level, the hypothesis that regional TCRs recognize regional mutations.

Of note for this clonotype: This receptor's antigen is unknown. No quality values exist for individual bases; no much larger clone is one base distant.

This receptor was taken from a female donor with early-stage non-small cell lung cancer. Here the chain combines TRBV7-3 and TRBJ1-6, with TRBD1 as a weak D call on 5 bases. This sample comprised lung tumor tissue, obtained at surgery. The CDR3 protein: CASSLRGPHSNSPLHF. At the DNA level, the sequence is TGTGCCAGCAGCCTCCGGGGCCCCCATAGTAATTCACCCCTCCACTTT.